Included here is one TCR beta chain sequence, with context. The data were taken from a study of blood T cell repertoires in COVID-19. Overall study context: PBMCs, B-cell-depleted T cells, or T cells provided the cDNA or gDNA that made up the material.

This CDR3 is built from 15 residues. With V trimmed by 3 bases and J by 0 bases, 3 bases remained unmatched. CDR1 and CDR2 from the germline V gene are SGHTA and FQGNSA. TCRdb's copy holds only in-frame clones and misses some; the assay was immunoSEQ multiplex PCR. The sample has approximately 31,000 clones; almost 90% are singletons. The source material was peripheral blood. The source is a man aged 55 to 69 with active COVID-19. The rearrangement uses TRBV7-2 and TRBJ2-3; the match to TRBD2 covers 7 bases. The CDR3 DNA reads as TGTGCCAGCAGCTTCAGCGGGGTTAGCACAGATACGCAGTATTTT. Residues: CASSFSGVSTDTQYF.